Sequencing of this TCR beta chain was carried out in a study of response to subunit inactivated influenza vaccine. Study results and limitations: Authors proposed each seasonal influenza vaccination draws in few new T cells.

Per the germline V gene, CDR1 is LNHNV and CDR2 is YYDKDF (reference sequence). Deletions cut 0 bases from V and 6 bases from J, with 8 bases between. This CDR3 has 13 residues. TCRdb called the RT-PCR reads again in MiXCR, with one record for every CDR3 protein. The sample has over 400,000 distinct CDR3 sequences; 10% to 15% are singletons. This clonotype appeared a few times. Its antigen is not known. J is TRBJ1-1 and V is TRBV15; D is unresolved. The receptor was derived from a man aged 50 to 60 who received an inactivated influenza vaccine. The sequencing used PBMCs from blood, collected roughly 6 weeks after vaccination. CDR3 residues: CATSRDRAAEAFF. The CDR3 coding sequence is TGTGCCACCAGCAGAGATCGGGCAGCTGAAGCTTTCTTT.